This entry features one TCR beta chain sequence. This specimen comes from a study of blood T cell repertoires in COVID-19. Study in general: Spain, Italy and the United States supplied samples that represented acute and convalescent COVID-19. PBMCs, B-cell-depleted T cells, or T cells provided the cDNA or gDNA that made up the material.

In the study's own analysis: Amplification with reference gene primers provided the estimates of nucleated cell counts. Produced via immunoSEQ multiplex PCR; TCRdb's table is partial and in-frame only. V, J and clone size reflect that table, while D and trimming were determined from the DNA. The data contain 200,000 to 300,000 clones, 75% to 85% of them seen just once; the ten biggest clones take up approximately 5.1%. Germline V lookup: CDR1 LGHDT, CDR2 YNNKEL (reference sequence). This CDR3 has 13 residues. V was pared by 2 bases and J by 7 bases, with 9 bases between. The sequence was obtained from a man aged 45-65 years with COVID-19, enrolled during active disease. This chain joins TRBV3-1 (or the pseudogene TRBV3-2) and TRBJ1-5; D perhaps matches TRBD1 (5 bases). The sample consisted of peripheral blood. The CDR3 DNA sequence: TGTGCCAGCAGCCAATCAAGGGGACAGCCCCAGCATTTT. It specifies CASSQSRGQPQHF.